Listed here are 32 T cell receptor beta chains from one sample, sequenced in a study of a mutant IDH1 vaccine in newly diagnosed glioma. Described time point: baseline, week 1 (first vaccination visit). Treatment of the sample: pre-vaccination baseline after standard-of-care therapy. Sequenced by immunoSEQ multiplex PCR; TCRdb stores in-frame clones only, minus some. The profile shows about 88,000 clones, around 79% of them singletons. The material sequenced was PBMCs, taken from a glioma patient treated with radiotherapy, temozolomide or both. The source is a man aged 40-49 years with glioma. Some clones in this sample may be carry-over from other donors' samples.

The chain employs TRBV30 and TRBJ1-1; D uncertain. Germline CDR1 GTSNPN, CDR2 SVGIG (reference sequence). The CDR3 has 13 amino acids. V lost 1 base, J lost 0 bases, and 6 bases lay in between. CDR3 region: CAWSGPLNTEAFF. CDR3 bases: TGTGCCTGGAGTGGACCCCTGAACACTGAAGCTTTCTTT.

This chain's CDR3 is CASSLGAGAFF. DNA of the CDR3: TGTGCCAGCAGCTTAGGGGCAGGAGCTTTCTTT. The rearrangement uses TRBV7-9 and TRBJ1-1; D ambiguous. Germline V lookup: CDR1 SEHNR, CDR2 FQNEAQ (reference sequence). The CDR3 runs 11 residues. The V gene lost 1 base and the J gene lost 10 bases, with 7 bases spanning the gap.

J is TRBJ1-4 and V is TRBV4-1, with D hard to call. The CDR3 has 13 amino acids. Germline V gene sequence: CDR1 MGHRA, CDR2 YSYEKL. V lost 3 bases and J lost 12, with 14 bases in between. CDR3: CASSHPSSGELFF. Here the CDR3 DNA reads TGCGCCAGCAGCCATCCTTCAAGCGGAGAACTGTTTTTT.

The V call is TRBV6-1, the J call TRBJ1-5; no reliable D call. The CDR3 runs 17 residues. Germline loops: CDR1 MNHNS, CDR2 SASEGT. With 1 base removed from V and 0 bases from J, the gap between germline ends came to 13 bases. The CDR3 here is CASSEGPGTYSNQPQHF. The CDR3 region has the DNA TGTGCCAGCAGTGAAGGGCCGGGAACTTATAGCAATCAGCCCCAGCATTTT.

The rearrangement links TRBV5-6 to TRBJ2-7; 8 bases are shared with TRBD1. CDR3 length equals 14 residues. Per the germline V gene, CDR1 is SGHDT and CDR2 is YYEEEE. V lost 4 bases, J lost 3 bases, and 6 bases stayed unmatched. CDR3: CASSRGQGRYEQYF. The DNA of the CDR3 is TGTGCCAGCAGCCGAGGACAGGGCCGCTACGAGCAGTACTTC.

The chain has TRBV19 and TRBJ2-3; D remains ambiguous. This CDR3 contains 14 residues. Germline V gene sequence: CDR1 LNHDA, CDR2 SQIVND (reference sequence). Trimming stripped 3 bases from V and 0 bases from J, with 7 bases between. The CDR3 here is CASSIVGSTDTQYF. Written as DNA, the CDR3 is TGTGCCAGTAGTATCGTCGGTAGCACAGATACGCAGTATTTT.

The genes are TRBV11-3 and TRBJ2-5; TRBD2 agrees at 12 bases. The CDR3 extends over 15 amino acids. Per the germline V gene, CDR1 is SGHNT and CDR2 is YENEEA. V gave up 5 bases and J gave up 4 bases; unmatched junction bases: 5. The CDR3 DNA reads as TGTGCCAGCAGCCCTAGCGGGGGGGCCCGAGAGACCCAGTACTTC. Its translation: CASSPSGGARETQYF.

This clone was detected once. This chain joins TRBV10-2 and TRBJ2-7; 10 bases line up with TRBD1. Germline CDR1 WSHSY, CDR2 SAAADI. Losses at the gene ends were 6 bases for V and 3 bases for J; bases not matched to a gene: 2. There are 13 residues in the CDR3. CDR3 amino acids: CASRGQGFYEQYF. The CDR3 DNA reads TGCGCCAGCAGGGGACAGGGGTTCTACGAGCAGTACTTC.

The J gene is TRBJ2-2, the V gene TRBV14, with D perhaps TRBD2 (6 bases). Germline V lookup: CDR1 SGHDN, CDR2 FVKESK. The CDR3 is 16 residues long. With 4 bases removed from V and 5 bases from J, the gap between germline ends came to 17 bases. This CDR3 is CASSPWRVVGTGELFF. Written as DNA, the CDR3 is TGTGCCAGCAGCCCCTGGAGGGTTGTGGGGACCGGGGAGCTGTTTTTT. The full variable domain, in which reference TRBV14 and TRBJ2-2 provide the parts outside the CDR3, is EAGVTQFPSHSVIEKGQTVTLRCDPISGHDNLYWYRRVMGKEIKFLLHFVKESKQDESGMPNNRFLAERTGGTYSTLKVQPAELEDSGVYFCASSPWRVVGTGELFFGEGSRLTVL.

This clone was seen once. The V call is TRBV19, the J call TRBJ2-2; D is possibly TRBD2 (7 bases). Trimming stripped 7 bases from V and 0 bases from J, with 18 bases between. The CDR3 is 17 amino acids. Per germline, CDR1 LNHDA and CDR2 SQIVND (reference sequence). DNA for the CDR3: TGTGCCAGTACCGATCCCCGGGGGGCTTCGAACACCGGGGAGCTGTTTTTT. This gives the protein CASTDPRGASNTGELFF.

V gene TRBV30 combines with J gene TRBJ1-2, with D tentatively TRBD1 (5 bases). V lost 5 bases, J lost 8 bases, and 21 bases lay in between. Germline values: CDR1 GTSNPN, CDR2 SVGIG (reference sequence). The CDR3 has 14 residues. The CDR3 DNA sequence: TGTGCCTGGGGGGGACTGCGGACCCTCCAGGGCTACACCTTC. Translation: CAWGGLRTLQGYTF.

V is TRBV6-5 and J is TRBJ1-4; D gene unclear. The CDR3 extends over 16 amino acids. V lost 0 bases, J lost 0 bases, and 8 bases lay in between. Per germline, CDR1 MNHEY and CDR2 SVGAGI. The CDR3: CASSYSSGPTNEKLFF. The DNA of the CDR3 is TGTGCCAGCAGTTACTCCTCGGGCCCAACTAATGAAAAACTGTTTTTT.

This chain's CDR3 is CASSLWIGRDTEAFF. CDR3 nucleotides: TGTGCCAGCAGCTTGTGGATAGGGCGGGACACTGAAGCTTTCTTT. The chain uses TRBV5-6 and TRBJ1-1; D call uncertain. This CDR3 comprises 15 residues. The germline V gene encodes CDR1 SGHDT and CDR2 YYEEEE. With 1 base removed from V and 3 bases from J, the gap between germline ends came to 13 bases.

The V call is TRBV5-6, the J call TRBJ1-6; the match to TRBD1 covers 8 bases. J was trimmed by 6 bases and V by 5 bases; bases with no gene match: 7. CDR3 length equals 15 residues. Germline V CDR1 and CDR2: SGHDT, YYEEEE. CDR3 DNA: TGTGCCAGCAGTCCGGGACAGGCGACTAATTCACCCCTCCACTTT. Translating gives CASSPGQATNSPLHF.

The chain recombines TRBV5-1 with TRBJ2-7; D might be TRBD1 (6 bases). The CDR3 runs 16 residues. V was cut by 6 bases and J by 5 bases, with 24 bases left in between. From germline, CDR1 is SGHRS and CDR2 YFSETQ. DNA of the CDR3: TGCGCCAGCACAAAGGGTACAGGGATAGAAAGCCACGAGCAGTACTTC. Protein sequence: CASTKGTGIESHEQYF.

The chain employs TRBV10-3 and TRBJ1-2; D is undetermined. This CDR3 has 14 amino acids. Germline loops: CDR1 ENHRY, CDR2 SYGVKD. Trimming shortened V by 3 bases and J by 4 bases, and 12 bases separated the two germline ends. The CDR3 coding sequence is TGTGCCATCAGTGACACCGGACTGAGCTATGGCTACACCTTC. Translating it yields CAISDTGLSYGYTF.

CDR3 region: CADGTTSGGPHEQFF. The CDR3 region has the DNA TGTGCCGACGGGACTACTAGCGGGGGACCCCATGAGCAGTTCTTC. This chain uses TRBV30 with TRBJ2-1; 11 positions agree with TRBD2. With 8 bases clipped from V and 8 bases from J, the junction kept 14 bases outside the gene matches. The CDR3 sequence is 15 residues long. In germline, CDR1 is GTSNPN, CDR2 SVGIG (reference sequence).

The chain is built from TRBV18 and TRBJ2-2; tentative D call: TRBD2 (5 bases). CDR1 is KGHSH, CDR2 LQKENI, per germline. V was clipped by 2 bases and J by 5 bases, with 15 bases between them. The CDR3 length is 16 residues. CDR3 bases: TGTGCCAGCTCACCAACGGGGAACGCGGGTACCGGGGAGCTGTTTTTT. Translated, it gives CASSPTGNAGTGELFF.

This clone was picked up one time. The V gene is TRBV2, the J gene TRBJ1-2; D gene ambiguous. The CDR3 runs 13 residues. Germline V CDR1 and CDR2: SNHLY, FYNNEI. V gave up 4 bases and J gave up 4 bases, with 10 bases separating them. Here the CDR3 reads CASSVGQTYGYTF. For the CDR3, the DNA is TGTGCCAGCAGTGTAGGGCAGACCTATGGCTACACCTTC.

V is TRBV29-1 and J is TRBJ2-1, with TRBD1 matching 9 bases. The germline V gene has CDR1 SQVTM and CDR2 ANQGSEA. The CDR3 contains 14 residues. V lost 8 bases to trimming and J lost 5 bases; unmatched junction nucleotides: 10. CDR3 sequence reads: CSSSGTGKNNEQFF. In DNA form, the CDR3 reads TGCAGCTCCTCCGGGACAGGGAAGAACAATGAGCAGTTCTTC.

The V call is TRBV25-1, the J call TRBJ1-2; D is unclear. Looked up from germline, CDR1 is MGHDK and CDR2 is SYGVNS. The V end was cut by 1 base, the J end by 6 bases, with 9 bases between. The length of the CDR3 is 13 residues. The CDR3 reads CASSEWAPNGYTF. The CDR3, as DNA: TGTGCCAGCAGTGAATGGGCACCAAATGGCTACACCTTC.

The rearrangement joins TRBV19 to TRBJ1-1; D gene ambiguous. CDR1 LNHDA and CDR2 SQIVND come from the germline V gene (reference sequence). Trimming took 7 bases from V and 4 from J, leaving 13 bases between them. This CDR3 has 13 amino acids. The CDR3 spells CASTPGEGTEAFF. The CDR3 DNA follows: TGTGCCAGTACCCCCGGCGAGGGCACTGAAGCTTTCTTT.

V gene TRBV29-1 combines with J gene TRBJ1-1; a possible D gene is TRBD1 (6 bases). Germline CDR1 is SQVTM and CDR2 is ANQGSEA. CDR3 size: 11 residues. The germline V and J ends were trimmed by 4 bases and 11 bases, with 14 bases remaining between them. The CDR3 here is CSVGGGQGAFF. In nucleotides, the CDR3 is TGCAGCGTTGGGGGGGGGCAGGGGGCTTTCTTT.

This clone appeared a few times. The chain links TRBV14 to TRBJ1-1; D is unclear. Trimming removed 1 base from V and 1 base from J, with 10 bases in between. This CDR3 is built from 15 residues. Germline assignment: CDR1 SGHDN and CDR2 FVKESK. CDR3 sequence: CASSQVTGGNTEAFF. CDR3 coding DNA: TGTGCCAGCAGCCAAGTCACGGGTGGGAACACTGAAGCTTTCTTT.

The V call is TRBV6-5, the J call TRBJ2-5; 7 bases map to TRBD1. This CDR3 contains 15 residues. The germline gives CDR1 MNHEY, CDR2 SVGAGI. Trimming at V came to 0 bases and at J to 0 bases, leaving 1 base not matched to a gene. The CDR3 bases are TGTGCCAGCAGTTACTCAGGACAGGACCAAGAGACCCAGTACTTC. This gives the protein CASSYSGQDQETQYF.

V and J are TRBV5-1 and TRBJ1-6, with a tentative D call TRBD1 (5 bases). Per germline, CDR1 SGHRS and CDR2 YFSETQ. The V gene lost 4 bases and the J gene lost 7 bases, with 12 bases spanning the gap. The CDR3 totals 14 residues. DNA of the CDR3: TGCGCCAGCAGCCCGGGGGACGGGAATTCACCCCTCCACTTT. It encodes CASSPGDGNSPLHF.

The rearrangement joins TRBV4-1 to TRBJ1-1; 7 nucleotides agree with TRBD1. The CDR3 loop spans 16 amino acids. V trimming: 0 bases; J trimming: 1 base; junction bases outside the gene matches: 5. Germline CDR1 reads MGHRA; CDR2 reads YSYEKL. The chain's CDR3 is CASSQDKAGGNTEAFF. CDR3 in DNA: TGCGCCAGCAGCCAAGATAAGGCAGGGGGGAACACTGAAGCTTTCTTT.

The chain recombines TRBV4-1 with TRBJ2-7, with D unresolved. Trimming stripped 1 base from V and 3 bases from J, with 10 bases between. The CDR3 consists of 14 residues. The germline V gene has CDR1 MGHRA and CDR2 YSYEKL. The CDR3 here is CASSQVDWGYEQYF. In nucleotides, the CDR3 is TGCGCCAGCAGCCAAGTAGACTGGGGCTACGAGCAGTACTTC.

This rearrangement joins TRBV6-6 to TRBJ2-7; perhaps D is TRBD1 or TRBD2 (5 bases each). The CDR3 runs 16 residues. The germline CDR1 and CDR2 sequences are MNHNY and SVGAGI (reference sequence). The V end was cut by 4 bases, the J end by 2 bases, with 18 bases between. The CDR3 nucleotides read TGTGCCAGCAGTTCCCGGGGCGAGACGGCCACCTACGAGCAGTACTTC. This translates into CASSSRGETATYEQYF.

The J gene is TRBJ2-3, the V gene TRBV29-1; D may be TRBD1 or TRBD2 (6 bases each). The CDR3 covers 14 residues. In germline, CDR1 is SQVTM, CDR2 ANQGSEA. V was shortened by 4 bases and J by 10 bases, with 21 bases between the two germline ends. This CDR3 reads CSVATLLWGAAQYF. DNA of the CDR3: TGCAGCGTTGCCACACTTTTGTGGGGGGCCGCGCAGTATTTT.

The chain carries TRBV18 and TRBJ1-5; D gene unclear. V was clipped by 6 bases and J by 2 bases, with 11 bases between them. Germline values: CDR1 KGHSH, CDR2 LQKENI. The CDR3 totals 14 residues. The CDR3 nucleotides read TGTGCCAGCTCCCCGACATCGGGCAATCAGCCCCAGCATTTT. This encodes CASSPTSGNQPQHF.

This clone was recorded once. V and J are TRBV7-8 and TRBJ2-3; 7 nucleotides agree with TRBD2. J gave up 10 bases and V 4 bases, and 5 bases lay outside the gene matches. The CDR3 runs to 12 residues. CDR1 SGHVS and CDR2 FQNEAQ come from the germline V gene. The CDR3 nucleotides read TGTGCCAGCAGCTCCGGGACTAAGGCGCAGTATTTT. It translates to CASSSGTKAQYF.